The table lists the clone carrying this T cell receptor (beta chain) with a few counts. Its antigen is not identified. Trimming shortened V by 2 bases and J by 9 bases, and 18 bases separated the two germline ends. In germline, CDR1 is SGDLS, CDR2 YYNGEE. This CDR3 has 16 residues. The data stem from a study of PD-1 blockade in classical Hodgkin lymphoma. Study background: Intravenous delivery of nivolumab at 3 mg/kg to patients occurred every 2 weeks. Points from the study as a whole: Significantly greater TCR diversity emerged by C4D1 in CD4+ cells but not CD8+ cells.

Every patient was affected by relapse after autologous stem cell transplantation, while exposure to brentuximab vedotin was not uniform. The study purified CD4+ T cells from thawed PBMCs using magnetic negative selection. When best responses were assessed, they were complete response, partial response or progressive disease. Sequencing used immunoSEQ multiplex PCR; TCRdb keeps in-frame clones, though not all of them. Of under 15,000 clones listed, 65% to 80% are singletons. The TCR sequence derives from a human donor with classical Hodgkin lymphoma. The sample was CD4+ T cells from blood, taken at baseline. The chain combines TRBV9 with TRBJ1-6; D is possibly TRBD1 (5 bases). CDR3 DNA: TGTGCCAGCAGCGTGGGCACAGGTGGAGGGCGTTCACCCCTCCACTTT. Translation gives CASSVGTGGGRSPLHF.